This T cell receptor beta chain was identified during a study of a mutant IDH1 vaccine in newly diagnosed glioma. Regarding this clone: As yet, its antigen is unknown.

The germline V and J ends were trimmed by 3 bases and 2 bases, with 23 bases remaining between them. The V gene's germline CDR1 is MGHRA and CDR2 YSYEKL. CDR3 size: 19 residues. Produced via immunoSEQ multiplex PCR; TCRdb's table is partial and in-frame only. The sample has some 120,000 clones, about 80% seen once. Specified time point: week 11, during vaccination. Every vaccine dose comprised 300 ug of mutant IDH1 20-mer peptide plus topical imiquimod. The chain uses TRBV4-1 and TRBJ1-5, with D maybe TRBD1 (6 bases). The sample was PBMCs, taken from a glioma patient whose treatment included an IDH1 peptide vaccine. The TCR sequence derives from a man in his forties with glioma. The chain's CDR3 is CASSHPGQMPMGRNQPQHF. The CDR3, as DNA: TGCGCCAGCAGCCATCCGGGACAAATGCCTATGGGTCGCAATCAGCCCCAGCATTTT.